This T cell receptor beta chain stems from a study of T cell responses to AZD1222 COVID-19 vaccine. Points from the study as a whole: Donors were largely white British and mainly female; clonal diversity was possibly underestimated. Baseline antibody screening turned up just a handful of seropositive AZD1222 recipients.

Assay: immunoSEQ multiplex PCR; the TCRdb copy retains only in-frame clones and omits some. The repertoire holds 150,000 to 200,000 clones, with roughly 92% as singletons. About this clone: Its antigen is not identified.

The CDR3 covers 15 residues. The V end lost 0 bases, the J end lost 0 bases, and 6 bases lay between the germline ends. The germline V gene has CDR1 LNHNV and CDR2 YYDKDF (reference sequence). The TCR sequence derives from an adult in good health. The chain couples TRBV15 to TRBJ1-5, with D hard to call. Here the sequenced sample was peripheral blood, taken on day 0 of AZD1222 vaccination. The CDR3 DNA follows: TGTGCCACCAGCAGAGATCCGGGTAGCAATCAGCCCCAGCATTTT. Translation gives CATSRDPGSNQPQHF. Supplemented by reference TRBV15 and TRBJ1-5, the full variable domain reads DAMVIQNPRYQVTQFGKPVTLSCSQTLNHNVMYWYQQKSSQAPKLLFHYYDKDFNNEADTPDNFQSRRPNTSFCFLDIRSPGLGDTAMYLCATSRDPGSNQPQHFGDGTRLSIL.